Presented here are 30 T cell receptor beta chains from one specimen sequenced in a study of response to subunit inactivated influenza vaccine. MiXCR, applied by TCRdb to the RT-PCR reads, yields one record per CDR3 protein. The profile shows more than 500,000 distinct CDR3 sequences, about 11% of them singletons. This sample was shared with a second study, whose subject was T cells expressing NK-cell markers. That source reports: In generating TCR beta cDNA, 5'RACE template switching with UMIs was used.

The sample consisted of PBMCs from blood, taken on the day of vaccination. The receptors were sampled from a man aged 45 to 65 who received an inactivated influenza vaccine.

The chain couples TRBV7-2 to TRBJ2-5; 12 bases line up with TRBD2. The CDR3 extends over 14 amino acids. The V gene's germline CDR1 is SGHTA and CDR2 FQGNSA. V shed 3 bases and J 7 bases; nucleotides not matched to a gene: 3. The CDR3 loop reads CASSFATSGGTQYF. CDR3 in DNA: TGTGCCAGCAGCTTTGCGACTAGCGGGGGGACCCAGTACTTC.

This clonotype was seen more than once but under ten times. J is TRBJ2-7 and V is TRBV3-1, with TRBD1 identical over 9 bases. The CDR3 spans 16 residues. CDR1 and CDR2 (germline): LGHDT, YNNKEL (reference sequence). The ends lost 0 bases at V and 5 bases at J; junction bases unmatched: 8. In nucleotides, the CDR3 is TGTGCCAGCAGCCAAGACCGGGACAGGGTAAACCACGAGCAGTACTTC. Translating gives CASSQDRDRVNHEQYF.

The rearrangement uses TRBV20-1 and TRBJ2-3, with 9 bases identical to TRBD2. Germline lookup yields CDR1 DFQATT and CDR2 SNEGSKA (reference sequence). V was pared by 3 bases and J by 6 bases, with 7 bases of the junction left unmatched. This CDR3 is built from 14 residues. CDR3 loop: CSASERGDQDTQYF. CDR3 bases: TGCAGTGCTAGTGAGCGGGGGGACCAGGATACGCAGTATTTT.

This clonotype was detected a few times. The chain has TRBV4-3 and TRBJ2-1, with TRBD1 as a possible D gene (6 bases). The germline CDR1 and CDR2 sequences are LGHNA and YSLEER. The CDR3 is 16 amino acids. Trimming pared 5 bases from V and 7 bases from J, leaving 21 bases between. DNA of the CDR3: TGCGCCAGCAGCTCAAATTGGGGCAGGGGCGCAAATGAGCAGTTCTTC. Amino acid sequence: CASSSNWGRGANEQFF.

This clonotype was detected ten times or more. The rearrangement uses TRBV20-1 and TRBJ2-1; D is ambiguous. Germline V gives CDR1 DFQATT, CDR2 SNEGSKA (reference sequence). CDR3 size: 12 residues. Trimming stripped 0 bases from V and 9 bases from J, with 9 bases between. CDR3: CSARELGSEQFF. The CDR3 coding sequence is TGCAGTGCTAGAGAGTTGGGTAGTGAGCAGTTCTTC.

This chain connects TRBV3-1 to TRBJ1-2; D gene ambiguous. This CDR3 is built from 13 residues. Between the trimmed V and J ends, which lost 4 bases and 4 bases, there was a span of 10 bases. From germline, CDR1 is LGHDT and CDR2 YNNKEL (reference sequence). The CDR3 loop reads CASSPTKGYGYTF. As DNA, the CDR3 is TGTGCCAGCAGCCCGACAAAGGGCTATGGCTACACCTTC.

This clonotype was found many times. The chain couples TRBV4-3 to TRBJ2-1; TRBD2 matches 13 bases. The germline gives CDR1 LGHNA, CDR2 YSLEER. The J segment lost 7 bases and the V segment lost 4 bases, leaving 16 bases of the junction unmatched. The CDR3 loop spans 19 amino acids. Here the CDR3 DNA reads TGCGCCAGCAGCCTGCTTACTATCGGGACTAGCGGGAATGTTAATGAGCAGTTCTTC. It codes for CASSLLTIGTSGNVNEQFF.

Only a few counts were recorded for this clonotype. The J gene is TRBJ2-1, the V gene TRBV7-2; tentative D call: TRBD2 (5 bases). Germline values: CDR1 SGHTA, CDR2 FQGNSA. The CDR3 sequence is 14 residues long. Deletions cut 0 bases from V and 7 bases from J, with 10 bases between. The chain's CDR3 is CASSLAGELNEQFF. The CDR3 nucleotides read TGTGCCAGCAGCTTAGCGGGAGAGCTAAATGAGCAGTTCTTC.

The J gene is TRBJ2-7, the V gene TRBV27; 10 nucleotides line up with TRBD1. The CDR3 extends over 19 amino acids. The V segment lost 1 base and the J segment 5 bases; nucleotides outside the gene matches: 17. The germline V gene encodes CDR1 MNHEY and CDR2 SMNVEV (reference sequence). The CDR3 bases are TGTGCCAGCAGTTTATGGACCCCGTGGACGACAGGGGGCTGGGACGAGCAGTACTTC. Residues: CASSLWTPWTTGGWDEQYF.

The genes are TRBV10-3 and TRBJ2-3; D gene unclear. V was cut by 8 bases and J by 6 bases, with 12 bases left in between. The CDR3 loop spans 12 amino acids. Germline values: CDR1 ENHRY, CDR2 SYGVKD. The CDR3 loop reads CAISTQVDTQYF. The CDR3 DNA follows: TGTGCCATCTCCACCCAGGTCGATACGCAGTATTTT.

The chain carries TRBV20-1 and TRBJ2-3; weak D call: TRBD2 (6 bases). CDR3 length: 14 residues. Germline loops: CDR1 DFQATT, CDR2 SNEGSKA (reference sequence). V gave up 2 bases and J gave up 6 bases, with 15 bases separating them. The CDR3 DNA reads TGCAGTGCTAGATTAGGCACCAGCGGGGATACGCAGTATTTT. Residues: CSARLGTSGDTQYF.

The chain has TRBV7-2 and TRBJ1-2; 8 bases map to TRBD1. Germline V gene data show CDR1 as SGHTA and CDR2 as FQGNSA. The length of the CDR3 is 15 residues. J lost 4 bases, V lost 5 bases, and 9 bases had no gene match. CDR3 bases: TGTGCCAGCAGCCCTGGACAGGGAGATATCTATGGCTACACCTTC. It is translated as CASSPGQGDIYGYTF.

This clonotype was detected a few times. The rearrangement uses TRBV19 and TRBJ1-1, with unresolved D. The V end was cut by 7 bases, the J end by 1 base, with 19 bases between. CDR1 and CDR2 (germline): LNHDA, SQIVND (reference sequence). This CDR3 comprises 16 residues. The CDR3 sequence is CASKPGLTNRNTEAFF. DNA for the CDR3: TGTGCCAGTAAACCGGGATTAACTAACAGGAACACTGAAGCTTTCTTT.

This sequence joins TRBV7-8 and TRBJ2-1, with 12 positions matching TRBD2. This CDR3 contains 13 residues. CDR1 and CDR2 from the germline V gene are SGHVS and FQNEAQ. The trim removed 4 bases at V and 10 bases at J, leaving 2 bases unmatched. The CDR3 is CASSYGLAGEQFF. The CDR3 DNA reads TGTGCCAGCAGCTACGGACTAGCGGGAGAGCAGTTCTTC.

This clonotype was seen only a few times. The chain carries TRBV19 and TRBJ2-5, with 7 nucleotides matching TRBD2. V shed 3 bases and J 3 bases; nucleotides not matched to a gene: 4. The germline V gene encodes CDR1 LNHDA and CDR2 SQIVND (reference sequence). The CDR3 length is 14 residues. CDR3 nucleotides: TGTGCCAGTAGTATCCAGCGGGGAAAAGAGACCCAGTACTTC. It specifies CASSIQRGKETQYF.

This clonotype was observed a few times. This sequence joins TRBV27 and TRBJ2-7, with TRBD2 as a possible D gene (5 bases). Germline CDR1 MNHEY, CDR2 SMNVEV (reference sequence). The CDR3 extends over 13 amino acids. Trimming removed 5 bases at V and 5 bases at J, with 13 bases between. CDR3 sequence: CASSPYGGNEQYF. The CDR3 DNA is TGTGCCAGCAGTCCCTATGGAGGCAACGAGCAGTACTTC.

The chain carries TRBV5-6 and TRBJ2-2; 7 positions match TRBD2. Trimming removed 0 bases from V and 7 bases from J; junction bases left unmatched: 3. The CDR3 sequence is 14 residues long. Germline V gives CDR1 SGHDT, CDR2 YYEEEE. The CDR3 region has the DNA TGTGCCAGCAGCTTGGGACTAGCTGTCGGGGAGCTGTTTTTT. Translated, it gives CASSLGLAVGELFF.

Ten or more counts support this clonotype. The chain has TRBV6-5 and TRBJ1-3; TRBD1 aligns across 8 bases. J was trimmed by 0 bases and V by 2 bases; bases with no gene match: 3. The CDR3 sequence is 16 residues long. The germline CDR1 and CDR2 sequences are MNHEY and SVGAGI. The CDR3 DNA reads TGTGCCAGCAGTTACGGGACAGGCAGCTCTGGAAACACCATATATTTT. This sequence encodes CASSYGTGSSGNTIYF.

This clonotype was seen a few times. The chain employs TRBV20-1 and TRBJ2-2; either TRBD1 or TRBD2 may supply D (7 bases each). The V end was cut by 2 bases, the J end by 5 bases, with 15 bases between. Germline V gene data show CDR1 as DFQATT and CDR2 as SNEGSKA (reference sequence). The CDR3 is 15 amino acids. As DNA, the CDR3 is TGCAGTGCTAGAACGGCCAGGGGGGGTACCGGGGAGCTGTTTTTT. Translating it yields CSARTARGGTGELFF.

The chain combines TRBV6-1 with TRBJ2-5, with D perhaps being TRBD1 or TRBD2 (5 bases each). The CDR3 length is 13 residues. Trimming removed 6 bases from V and 4 bases from J, with 12 bases in between. Germline CDR1 MNHNS, CDR2 SASEGT. CDR3 coding DNA: TGTGCCAGCAGGAAGCTCGGGGCAGAGACCCAGTACTTC. Translated, it gives CASRKLGAETQYF.

This chain connects TRBV3-1 to TRBJ1-1, with D perhaps matching TRBD1 (5 bases). CDR1 is LGHDT and CDR2 is YNNKEL in the germline V gene (reference sequence). The V end lost 5 bases, the J end lost 1 base, and 8 bases lay between the germline ends. CDR3 length: 13 amino acids. Here the CDR3 reads CASSRGSNTEAFF. The CDR3 DNA is TGTGCCAGCAGCAGGGGTTCGAACACTGAAGCTTTCTTT.

As for this clonotype: The junction differs from germline at one of its ends, possibly a read error. V is TRBV11-2 and J is TRBJ2-7; possibly TRBD2 for D (7 bases). Germline assignment: CDR1 SGHAT and CDR2 FQNNGV. The length of the CDR3 is 16 residues. CDR3 sequence reads: CSSSLALLAGANEQYF. The CDR3, as DNA: TGTTCCAGCAGCTTAGCATTATTGGCGGGGGCCAACGAGCAGTACTTC.

The chain employs TRBV6-1 and TRBJ2-7, with 7 bases matching TRBD1. Germline CDR1 reads MNHNS; CDR2 reads SASEGT. This CDR3 has 15 amino acids. The ends lost 5 bases at V and 4 bases at J; junction bases unmatched: 11. CDR3 DNA: TGTGCCAGCAGTAATGACAGGGTCGATACGTACGAGCAGTACTTC. This translates into CASSNDRVDTYEQYF.

This clonotype has ten or more counts. CDR3 sequence (DNA): TGTGCCAGCAGCCCCAGCTGGAGGGGGGACGGGGAGCTGTTTTTT. Translated, it gives CASSPSWRGDGELFF. V is TRBV3-1 and J is TRBJ2-2; D may correspond to TRBD1 or TRBD2 (6 bases each). The germline CDR1 and CDR2 sequences are LGHDT and YNNKEL (reference sequence). The germline V and J ends were trimmed by 4 bases and 7 bases, with 16 bases remaining between them. The CDR3 has 15 residues.

The gene calls are TRBV20-1 and TRBJ1-2; TRBD1 is a possible D gene (5 bases). Germline CDR1 is DFQATT and CDR2 is SNEGSKA (reference sequence). The CDR3 consists of 14 residues. The V and J ends lost 4 bases and 4 bases respectively, with 16 bases between them. The CDR3 loop is CSAINVGAVYGYTF. DNA of the CDR3: TGCAGTGCTATTAACGTTGGGGCGGTCTATGGCTACACCTTC.

V usage is TRBV20-1 and J usage is TRBJ2-2; D remains ambiguous. Trimming took off 1 base at V and 2 bases at J, with 8 bases between the two ends. From germline, CDR1 is DFQATT and CDR2 SNEGSKA (reference sequence). This CDR3 has 14 residues. The CDR3 bases are TGCAGTGCTAGAGGTCCTTTTAACACCGGGGAGCTGTTTTTT. Protein sequence: CSARGPFNTGELFF.

The genes are TRBV27 and TRBJ1-2, with no clear D. The CDR3 extends over 14 amino acids. Germline CDR1 MNHEY, CDR2 SMNVEV (reference sequence). Trimming cost V 6 bases and J 0 bases, with 11 bases left between them. The CDR3, as DNA: TGTGCCAGCAGCTTCCTGAACTCTAACTATGGCTACACCTTC. As protein: CASSFLNSNYGYTF.

This clonotype was observed a few times. The chain carries TRBV30 and TRBJ2-7; 9 bases line up with TRBD1. The CDR3 sequence is 15 residues long. J gave up 4 bases and V 0 bases, and 7 bases lay outside the gene matches. Germline CDR1 GTSNPN, CDR2 SVGIG (reference sequence). Written as DNA, the CDR3 is TGTGCCTGGAGTGTACGCCCGGGACAGGGATACGAGCAGTACTTC. This codes for CAWSVRPGQGYEQYF.

The chain combines TRBV7-6 with TRBJ2-3; no firm D call. V lost 2 bases and J lost 6, with 12 bases in between. From germline, CDR1 is SGHVS and CDR2 FNYEAQ. The CDR3 covers 14 residues. The CDR3 nucleotides read TGTGCCAGCAGCTTATCTGGGGAAGAGGATACGCAGTATTTT. Amino acid sequence: CASSLSGEEDTQYF.

J is TRBJ2-2 and V is TRBV14; TRBD2 matches at 7 bases. The J segment lost 5 bases and the V segment lost 5 bases, leaving 2 bases of the junction unmatched. CDR1 and CDR2 from the germline V gene are SGHDN and FVKESK. This CDR3 comprises 13 residues. CDR3 sequence (DNA): TGTGCCAGCAGCTTTAGCGGGACCGGGGAGCTGTTTTTT. It encodes CASSFSGTGELFF.